A single T cell receptor beta chain is shown here with its context. Antigen specificity is unknown. PCR employed 60 Vbeta and 13 Jbeta primers. Data came from immunoSEQ multiplex PCR; TCRdb stores just in-frame clones and leaves some out. The data contain around 150,000 clones, under 70% of them singletons. In germline, CDR1 is LNHDA, CDR2 SQIVND (reference sequence). Trimming cost V 6 bases and J 3 bases; bases outside gene matches: 6. This CDR3 is built from 15 residues. The data were taken from a study of cytomegalovirus exposure and HLA in healthy donors. Study context: Of the donors genotyped, some 400 in all, 81% fell in the Caucasian-associated ancestry cluster.

Study results and limitations: Common viral pathogens were later found to be apparently linked to several of the most significant clusters.

This receptor was obtained from a woman aged 40 to 50 in good health and CMV-seropositive. The chain links TRBV19 to TRBJ1-4; TRBD1 matches at 8 bases. The sequenced sample was PBMCs. CDR3 amino acids: CASSSGGAANEKLFF. The CDR3 bases are TGTGCCAGTAGCTCAGGGGGCGCGGCTAATGAAAAACTGTTTTTT.